These 16 T cell receptor beta chains originate from one sample sequenced in a study of post-analysis software for immune sequencing data. Study-level results: Five or six TRBV segments appeared more often in patients than in controls, and TRBV5-6, TRBV5-1 and TRBV20-1 were among these.

Antigens of these TCRs are unknown. TCR beta cDNA libraries included unique molecular identifiers. Each CDR3 protein gets one entry after TCRdb re-called the PCR reads with MiXCR. The sample shows about half a million distinct CDR3 sequences, 34% of them seen only once. Sequenced input: blood. These receptors came from a girl younger than 18 with multiple sclerosis.

The CDR3 DNA follows: TGCGCCAGCAGCCACGACGGAAATAGCAATCAGCCCCAGCATTTT. It encodes CASSHDGNSNQPQHF. The chain links TRBV4-1 to TRBJ1-5; no reliable D call. Looked up from germline, CDR1 is MGHRA and CDR2 is YSYEKL. The V gene lost 3 bases and the J gene lost 0 bases, with 9 bases spanning the gap. This CDR3 comprises 15 residues.

A single count supports this clonotype. This chain uses TRBV12-5 with TRBJ1-1, with TRBD1 as a possible D gene (5 bases). Per the germline V gene, CDR1 is LGHNT and CDR2 is FRNRAP. This CDR3 is built from 15 residues. V lost 6 bases and J 7 bases, leaving 21 bases between the germline ends. The CDR3 protein is CASGLSPTVRGEAFF. Written as DNA, the CDR3 is TGTGCTAGTGGATTGTCGCCGACAGTGAGGGGTGAAGCTTTCTTT.

This clonotype occurred a few times. The rearrangement uses TRBV27 and TRBJ2-1, with D perhaps matching TRBD1 or TRBD2 (5 bases each). Germline CDR1 and CDR2: MNHEY and SMNVEV (reference sequence). V was pared by 3 bases and J by 0 bases, with 15 bases between. The CDR3 length is 17 residues. The CDR3 reads CASSLGPGQASYNEQFF. CDR3 DNA sequence: TGTGCCAGCAGTTTGGGCCCGGGGCAGGCCTCCTACAATGAGCAGTTCTTC.

The genes are TRBV20-1 and TRBJ2-2; TRBD1 might be the D (6 bases). The V and J ends lost 3 bases and 6 bases respectively, with 8 bases between them. The germline V gene has CDR1 DFQATT and CDR2 SNEGSKA (reference sequence). This CDR3 contains 12 residues. CDR3 residues: CSARGAAGELFF. The CDR3 nucleotides read TGCAGTGCTAGGGGGGCCGCCGGGGAGCTGTTTTTT.

This rearrangement joins TRBV28 to TRBJ2-7, with D maybe TRBD2 (6 bases). The last part of the DNA fits TRBJ2-5 better; the J call may be wrong. Germline lookup yields CDR1 MDHEN and CDR2 SYDVKM. The length of the CDR3 is 14 residues. CDR3 coding DNA: TGTGCCAGCAGTTTCGGGTGGCGGGGAGAGACCCAGTACTTC. Translated: CASSFGWRGETQYF.

The V gene is TRBV19, the J gene TRBJ2-4; perhaps D is TRBD1 or TRBD2 (5 bases each). The V and J ends lost 6 bases and 8 bases respectively, with 11 bases between them. Looked up from germline, CDR1 is LNHDA and CDR2 is SQIVND (reference sequence). The CDR3 is made up of 12 amino acids. The CDR3 spells CASRLRGDIQYF. The CDR3 DNA sequence: TGTGCCAGTAGGCTCAGAGGGGACATTCAGTACTTC.

This clonotype was seen a handful of times. The chain carries TRBV10-3 and TRBJ1-2, with unresolved D. The CDR3 runs 18 residues. Germline loops: CDR1 ENHRY, CDR2 SYGVKD. V lost 5 bases, J lost 4 bases, and 26 bases lay in between. The CDR3 DNA is TGTGCCATCAGTAGACAATCTAGGGTCGACACTTCTGGCTATGGCTACACCTTC. Its protein product is CAISRQSRVDTSGYGYTF.

In nucleotides, the CDR3 is TGTGCCAGCAGCCAACTCCGGGACCGCGCCTATGGCTACACCTTC. This gives the protein CASSQLRDRAYGYTF. This rearrangement joins TRBV4-2 to TRBJ1-2; TRBD1 might be the D (5 bases). Germline loops: CDR1 LGHNA, CDR2 YNFKEQ. Deletions cut 2 bases from V and 4 bases from J, with 14 bases between. This CDR3 is built from 15 residues.

This clonotype was observed a handful of times. The V gene is TRBV20-1, the J gene TRBJ1-2; weak D call: TRBD1 (6 bases). Trimming removed 0 bases at V and 8 bases at J, with 13 bases between. The V gene's germline CDR1 is DFQATT and CDR2 SNEGSKA (reference sequence). The CDR3 covers 13 residues. In DNA form, the CDR3 reads TGCAGTGCTAGAGACGTGGTAGGGGGAGGCTACACCTTC. Translation gives CSARDVVGGGYTF.

The chain couples TRBV6-5 to TRBJ2-7; the D gene is possibly TRBD1 (8 bases). Trimming stripped 5 bases from V and 12 bases from J, with 14 bases between. Germline assignment: CDR1 MNHEY and CDR2 SVGAGI. The CDR3 is made up of 11 amino acids. The chain's CDR3 is CASSRAGQAYF. Written as DNA, the CDR3 is TGTGCCAGCAGTCGAGCGGGACAGGCGTACTTC.

This clonotype was seen a handful of times. The rearrangement links TRBV20-1 to TRBJ2-1; possibly TRBD1 or TRBD2 for D (6 bases each). The CDR3 covers 15 residues. Trimming took 2 bases from V and 6 from J, leaving 17 bases between them. Germline CDR1 is DFQATT and CDR2 is SNEGSKA (reference sequence). CDR3 loop: CSARSQWGRGNEQFF. CDR3 bases: TGCAGTGCTAGATCCCAGTGGGGGCGGGGCAATGAGCAGTTCTTC.

This clonotype has only a few counts. The V gene is TRBV20-1, the J gene TRBJ2-1; D remains ambiguous. Germline lookup yields CDR1 DFQATT and CDR2 SNEGSKA (reference sequence). The CDR3 contains 11 residues. The V end was cut by 1 base, the J end by 15 bases, with 13 bases between. CDR3 in amino acids: CSARVAGFPFF. The CDR3 nucleotides are TGCAGTGCTAGAGTGGCAGGATTCCCGTTCTTC.

This clonotype was observed a few times. This sequence joins TRBV7-9 and TRBJ2-7, with TRBD1 identical over 10 bases. After removal of 1 base from V and 5 bases from J, the junction contained 5 bases not matched to a gene. Germline values: CDR1 SEHNR, CDR2 FQNEAQ (reference sequence). This CDR3 has 15 residues. CDR3 sequence reads: CASSLGQGAKNEQYF. The CDR3 DNA reads as TGTGCCAGCAGCTTAGGACAGGGGGCGAAGAACGAGCAGTACTTC.

This clonotype turned up a few times. The V call is TRBV24-1, the J call TRBJ2-7; D might be TRBD1 (6 bases). Deletions cut 8 bases from V and 2 bases from J, with 18 bases between. This CDR3 comprises 15 residues. Germline CDR1 reads KGHDR; CDR2 reads SFDVKD. CDR3 residues: CATTRGRGATYEQYF. In DNA, the CDR3 is TGTGCCACCACCCGTGGCAGGGGAGCCACCTACGAGCAGTACTTC.

The sample holds many counts of this clonotype. The chain carries TRBV7-2 and TRBJ2-1; D is undetermined. The length of the CDR3 is 12 residues. Trimming shortened V by 5 bases and J by 9 bases, and 11 bases separated the two germline ends. CDR1 and CDR2 (germline): SGHTA, FQGNSA. The CDR3, as DNA: TGTGCCAGCAGCCAGGCTTGGGGTGAGCAGTTCTTC. Residues: CASSQAWGEQFF.

The rearrangement uses TRBV11-2 and TRBJ1-2; 7 nucleotides agree with TRBD1. With V trimmed by 5 bases and J by 2 bases, 5 bases remained unmatched. Germline CDR1 and CDR2: SGHAT and FQNNGV. The CDR3 loop spans 14 amino acids. The CDR3 spells CASSPDRLNYGYTF. CDR3 in DNA: TGTGCCAGCAGCCCGGACAGGCTAAACTATGGCTACACCTTC.